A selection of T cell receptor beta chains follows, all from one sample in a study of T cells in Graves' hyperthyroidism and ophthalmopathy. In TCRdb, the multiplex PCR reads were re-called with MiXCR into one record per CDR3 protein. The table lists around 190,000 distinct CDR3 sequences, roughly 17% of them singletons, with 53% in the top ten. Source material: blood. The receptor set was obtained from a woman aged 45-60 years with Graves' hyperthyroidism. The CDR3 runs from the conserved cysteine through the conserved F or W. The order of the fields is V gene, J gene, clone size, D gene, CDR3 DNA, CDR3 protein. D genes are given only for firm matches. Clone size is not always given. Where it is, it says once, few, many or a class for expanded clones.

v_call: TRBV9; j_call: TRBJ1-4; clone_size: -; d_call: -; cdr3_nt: TGTGCCAGCAGCGTAGAACGGGGACTTAATGAAAAACTGTTTTTT; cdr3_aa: CASSVERGLNEKLFF
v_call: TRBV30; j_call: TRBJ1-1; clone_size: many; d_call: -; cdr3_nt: TGTGCCTGGAAGGCAGGGGTTATGAACACTGAAGCTTTCTTT; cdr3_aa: CAWKAGVMNTEAFF
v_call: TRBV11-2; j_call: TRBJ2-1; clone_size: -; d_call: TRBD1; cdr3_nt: TGTGCCAGCAGCTTCGGAGGACAGGACAGGTCCAGGGCGCAGTTCTTC; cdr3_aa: CASSFGGQDRSRAQFF
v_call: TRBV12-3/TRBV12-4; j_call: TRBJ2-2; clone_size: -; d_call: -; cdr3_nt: TGTGCCAGCAGTACTCCCAGGGGGGTCGGGGAGCTGTTTTTT; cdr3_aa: CASSTPRGVGELFF
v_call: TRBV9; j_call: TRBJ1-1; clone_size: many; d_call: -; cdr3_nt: TGTGCCAGCAGCGTAGCCCGGGATGTCATGAACACTGAAGCTTTCTTT; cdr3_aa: CASSVARDVMNTEAFF
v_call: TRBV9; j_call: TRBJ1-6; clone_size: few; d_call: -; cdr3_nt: TGTGCCAGCAGCGCAGCCAAAAATAATTCACCCCTCCACTTT; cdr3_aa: CASSAAKNNSPLHF
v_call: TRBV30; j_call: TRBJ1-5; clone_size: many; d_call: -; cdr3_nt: TGTGCCTGGAGTGTACTGAACAGGGTGGGAAATCAGCCCCAGCATTTT; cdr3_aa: CAWSVLNRVGNQPQHF
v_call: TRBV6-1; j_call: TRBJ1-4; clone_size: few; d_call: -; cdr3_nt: TGTGCCAGCAGTTGGGACCATACTTCTCCAACTAATGAAAAACTGTTTTTT; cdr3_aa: CASSWDHTSPTNEKLFF
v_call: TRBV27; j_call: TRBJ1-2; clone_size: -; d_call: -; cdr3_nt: TGTGCCAGCAGCCCAGAGGACAGCCTGGGGGTCTATGGCTACACCTTC; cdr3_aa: CASSPEDSLGVYGYTF
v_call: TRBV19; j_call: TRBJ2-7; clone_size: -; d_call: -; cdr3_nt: TGTGCCAGTAGTATCGACAGGTCCTACGAGCAGTACTTC; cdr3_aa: CASSIDRSYEQYF
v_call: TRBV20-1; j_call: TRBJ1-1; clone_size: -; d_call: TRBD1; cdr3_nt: TGCAGTGCTAGACCCGACAGGGACACTGAAGCTTTCTTT; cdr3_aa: CSARPDRDTEAFF
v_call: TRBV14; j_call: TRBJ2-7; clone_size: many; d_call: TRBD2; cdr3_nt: TGTGCCAGCAGCCAAGGAGGGCTAGCGGGTACCTACGAGCAGTACTTC; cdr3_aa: CASSQGGLAGTYEQYF
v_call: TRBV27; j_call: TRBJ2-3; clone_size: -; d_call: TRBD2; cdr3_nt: TGTGCCAGCAGTTTGGGGAGGGCCGCAGATACGCAGTATTTT; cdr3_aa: CASSLGRAADTQYF